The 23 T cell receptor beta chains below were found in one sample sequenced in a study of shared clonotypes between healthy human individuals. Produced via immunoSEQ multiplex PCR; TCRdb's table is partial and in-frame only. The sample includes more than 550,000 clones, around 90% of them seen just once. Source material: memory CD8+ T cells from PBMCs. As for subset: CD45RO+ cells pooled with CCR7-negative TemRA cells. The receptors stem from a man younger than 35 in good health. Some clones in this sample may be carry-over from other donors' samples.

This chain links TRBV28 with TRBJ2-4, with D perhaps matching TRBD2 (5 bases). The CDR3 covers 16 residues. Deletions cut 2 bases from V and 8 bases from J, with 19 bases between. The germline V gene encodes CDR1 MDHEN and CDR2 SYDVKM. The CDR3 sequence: CASSLVPGGFGDIQYF. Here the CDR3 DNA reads TGTGCCAGCAGTTTAGTCCCTGGCGGGTTTGGCGACATTCAGTACTTC.

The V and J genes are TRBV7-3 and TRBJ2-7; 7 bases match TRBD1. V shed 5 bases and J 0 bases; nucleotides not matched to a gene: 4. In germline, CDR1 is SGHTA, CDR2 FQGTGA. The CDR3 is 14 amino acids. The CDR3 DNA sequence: TGTGCCAGCAGCGTTCGACAGGGCTCCTACGAGCAGTACTTC. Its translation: CASSVRQGSYEQYF.

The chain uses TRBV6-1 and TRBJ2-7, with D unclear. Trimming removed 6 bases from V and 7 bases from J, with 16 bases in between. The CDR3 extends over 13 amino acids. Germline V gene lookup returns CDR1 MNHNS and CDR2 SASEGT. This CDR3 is CASSKPLEVEQYF. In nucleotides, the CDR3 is TGTGCCAGCAGCAAACCCCTTGAGGTAGAGCAGTACTTC.

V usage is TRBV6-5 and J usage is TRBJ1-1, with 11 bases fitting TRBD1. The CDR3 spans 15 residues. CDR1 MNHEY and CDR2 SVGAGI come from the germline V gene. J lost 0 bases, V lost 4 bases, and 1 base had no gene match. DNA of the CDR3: TGTGCCAGCAGTTGGACAGGGGGCATGAACACTGAAGCTTTCTTT. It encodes CASSWTGGMNTEAFF.

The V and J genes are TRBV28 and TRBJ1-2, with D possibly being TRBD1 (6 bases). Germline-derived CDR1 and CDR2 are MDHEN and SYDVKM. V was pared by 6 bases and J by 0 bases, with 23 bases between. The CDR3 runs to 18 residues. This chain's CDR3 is CASSPVSSGAGPNYGYTF. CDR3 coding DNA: TGTGCCAGCAGCCCCGTGAGTTCAGGGGCCGGGCCTAACTATGGCTACACCTTC.

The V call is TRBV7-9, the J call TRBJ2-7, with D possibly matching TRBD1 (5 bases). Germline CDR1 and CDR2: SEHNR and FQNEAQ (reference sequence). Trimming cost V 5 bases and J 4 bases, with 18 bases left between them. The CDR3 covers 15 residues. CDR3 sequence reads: CASSLMTENPYEQYF. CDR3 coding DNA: TGTGCCAGCAGCCTCATGACAGAAAACCCTTACGAGCAGTACTTC.

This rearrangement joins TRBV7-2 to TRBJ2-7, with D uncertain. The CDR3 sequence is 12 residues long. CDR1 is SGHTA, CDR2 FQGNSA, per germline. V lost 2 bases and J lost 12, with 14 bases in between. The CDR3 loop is CASSLPGRDRYF. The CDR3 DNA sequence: TGTGCCAGCAGCTTACCCGGTAGGGATCGGTACTTC.

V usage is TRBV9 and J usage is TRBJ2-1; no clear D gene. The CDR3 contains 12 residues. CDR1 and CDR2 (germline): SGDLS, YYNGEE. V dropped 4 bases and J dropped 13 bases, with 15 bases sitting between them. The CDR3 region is CASSPPDLPQFF. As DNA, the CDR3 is TGTGCCAGCAGCCCCCCCGACCTCCCCCAGTTCTTC. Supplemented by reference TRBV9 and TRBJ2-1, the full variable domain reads DSGVTQTPKHLITATGQRVTLRCSPRSGDLSVYWYQQSLDQGLQFLIQYYNGEERAKGNILERFSAQQFPDLHSELNLSSLELGDSALYFCASSPPDLPQFFGPGTRLTVL.

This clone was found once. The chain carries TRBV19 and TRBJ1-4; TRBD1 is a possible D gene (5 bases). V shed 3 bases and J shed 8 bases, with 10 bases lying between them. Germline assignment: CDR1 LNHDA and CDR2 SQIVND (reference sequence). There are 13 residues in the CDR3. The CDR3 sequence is CASSMLRGEKLFF. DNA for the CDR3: TGTGCCAGTAGTATGCTCCGGGGGGAAAAACTGTTTTTT.

DNA for the CDR3: TGCGCCAGCAGCCCAGGGGGCGCGGGGACTGAAGCTTTCTTT. The encoded protein is CASSPGGAGTEAFF. The chain uses TRBV5-1 and TRBJ1-1; 8 bases match TRBD1. J was trimmed by 5 bases and V by 4 bases; bases with no gene match: 7. This CDR3 spans 14 amino acids. Germline V CDR1 and CDR2: SGHRS, YFSETQ.

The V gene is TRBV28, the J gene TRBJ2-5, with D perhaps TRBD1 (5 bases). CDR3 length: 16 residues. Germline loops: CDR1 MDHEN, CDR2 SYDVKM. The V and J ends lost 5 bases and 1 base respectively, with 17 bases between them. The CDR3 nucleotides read TGTGCCAGCAGTCACAAAGGGGAAGCTGTCCAAGAGACCCAGTACTTC. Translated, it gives CASSHKGEAVQETQYF.

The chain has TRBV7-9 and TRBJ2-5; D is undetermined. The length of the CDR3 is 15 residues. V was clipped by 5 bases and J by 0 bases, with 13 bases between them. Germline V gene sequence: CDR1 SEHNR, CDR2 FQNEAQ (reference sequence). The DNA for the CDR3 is TGTGCCAGCAGCCCCTCAGGTCAGGACCAAGAGACCCAGTACTTC. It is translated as CASSPSGQDQETQYF.

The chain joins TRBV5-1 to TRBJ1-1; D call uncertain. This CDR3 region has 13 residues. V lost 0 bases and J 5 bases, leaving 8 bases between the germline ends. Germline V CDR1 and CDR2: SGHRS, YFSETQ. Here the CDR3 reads CASSLARVTEAFF. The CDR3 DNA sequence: TGCGCCAGCAGCTTGGCCCGGGTTACTGAAGCTTTCTTT. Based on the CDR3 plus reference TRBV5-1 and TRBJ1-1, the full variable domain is KAGVTQTPRYLIKTRGQQVTLSCSPISGHRSVSWYQQTPGQGLQFLFEYFSETQRNKGNFPGRFSGRQFSNSRSEMNVSTLELGDSALYLCASSLARVTEAFFGQGTRLTVV.

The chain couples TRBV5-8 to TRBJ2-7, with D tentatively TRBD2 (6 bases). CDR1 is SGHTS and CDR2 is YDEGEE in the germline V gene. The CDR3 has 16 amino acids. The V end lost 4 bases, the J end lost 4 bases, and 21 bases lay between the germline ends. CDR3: CASSPTLGGLRYEQYF. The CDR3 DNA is TGTGCCAGCAGCCCGACCTTGGGGGGTCTTAGGTACGAGCAGTACTTC.

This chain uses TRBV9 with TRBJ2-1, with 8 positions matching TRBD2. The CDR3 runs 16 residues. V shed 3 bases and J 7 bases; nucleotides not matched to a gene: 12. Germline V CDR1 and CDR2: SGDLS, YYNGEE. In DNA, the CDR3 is TGTGCCAGCAGCGCCCACGGAGGACTAGCAGAGAATGAGCAGTTCTTC. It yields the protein CASSAHGGLAENEQFF.

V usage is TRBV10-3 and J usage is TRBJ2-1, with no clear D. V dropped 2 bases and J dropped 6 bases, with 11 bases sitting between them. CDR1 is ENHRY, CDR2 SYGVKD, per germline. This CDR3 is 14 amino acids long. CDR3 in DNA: TGTGCCATCAGTGAGCCACGAGTTGTCAATGAGCAGTTCTTC. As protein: CAISEPRVVNEQFF.

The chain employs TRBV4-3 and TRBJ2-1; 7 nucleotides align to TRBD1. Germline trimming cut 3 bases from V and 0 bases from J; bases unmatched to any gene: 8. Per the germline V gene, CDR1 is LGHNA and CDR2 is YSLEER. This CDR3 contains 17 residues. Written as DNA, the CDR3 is TGCGCCAGCAGCCAGGGACAGTTTCCCAGCTCCTACAATGAGCAGTTCTTC. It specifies CASSQGQFPSSYNEQFF.

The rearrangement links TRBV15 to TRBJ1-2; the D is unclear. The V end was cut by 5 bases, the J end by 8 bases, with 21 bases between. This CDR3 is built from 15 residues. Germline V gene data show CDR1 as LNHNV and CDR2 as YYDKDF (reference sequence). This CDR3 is CATSRPPLWTAGYTF. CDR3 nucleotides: TGTGCCACCAGCCGACCGCCCCTTTGGACGGCAGGCTACACCTTC. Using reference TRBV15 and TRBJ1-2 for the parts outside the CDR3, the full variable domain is DAMVIQNPRYQVTQFGKPVTLSCSQTLNHNVMYWYQQKSSQAPKLLFHYYDKDFNNEADTPDNFQSRRPNTSFCFLDIRSPGLGDTAMYLCATSRPPLWTAGYTFGSGTRLTVV.

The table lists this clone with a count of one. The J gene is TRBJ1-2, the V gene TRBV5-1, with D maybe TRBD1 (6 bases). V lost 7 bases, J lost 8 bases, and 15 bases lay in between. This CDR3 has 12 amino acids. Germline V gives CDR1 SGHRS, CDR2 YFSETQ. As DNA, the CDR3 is TGCGCCAGCTCCCGGGGGGCAGAGGGCTACACCTTC. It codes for CASSRGAEGYTF.

CDR3 protein: CASSPAPREMETQYF. The CDR3 coding sequence is TGTGCCAGCAGCCCCGCCCCGCGGGAGATGGAGACCCAGTACTTC. The chain employs TRBV4-2 and TRBJ2-5; 7 nucleotides match TRBD2. The J segment lost 5 bases and the V segment lost 4 bases, leaving 10 bases of the junction unmatched. The CDR3 length is 15 residues. CDR1 is LGHNA, CDR2 YNFKEQ, per germline.

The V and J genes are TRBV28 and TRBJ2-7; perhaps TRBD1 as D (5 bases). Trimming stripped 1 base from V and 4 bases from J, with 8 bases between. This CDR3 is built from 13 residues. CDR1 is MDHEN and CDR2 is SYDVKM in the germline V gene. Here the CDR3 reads CASSLFQGYEQYF. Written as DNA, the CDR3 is TGTGCCAGCAGTTTATTTCAGGGTTACGAGCAGTACTTC.

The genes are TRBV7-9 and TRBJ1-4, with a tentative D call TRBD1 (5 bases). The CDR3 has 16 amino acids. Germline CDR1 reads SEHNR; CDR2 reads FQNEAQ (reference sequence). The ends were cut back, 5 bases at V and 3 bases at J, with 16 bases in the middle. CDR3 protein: CASSPRVGPANEKLFF. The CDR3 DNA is TGTGCCAGCAGCCCCCGGGTGGGGCCCGCTAATGAAAAACTGTTTTTT.

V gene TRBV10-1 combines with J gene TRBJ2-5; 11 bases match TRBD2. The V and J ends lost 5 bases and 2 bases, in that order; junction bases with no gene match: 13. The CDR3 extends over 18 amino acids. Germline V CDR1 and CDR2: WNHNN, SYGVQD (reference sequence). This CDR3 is CASSLPPGTSGSQETQYF. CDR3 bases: TGCGCCAGCAGTCTTCCCCCCGGGACTAGCGGATCTCAAGAGACCCAGTACTTC.